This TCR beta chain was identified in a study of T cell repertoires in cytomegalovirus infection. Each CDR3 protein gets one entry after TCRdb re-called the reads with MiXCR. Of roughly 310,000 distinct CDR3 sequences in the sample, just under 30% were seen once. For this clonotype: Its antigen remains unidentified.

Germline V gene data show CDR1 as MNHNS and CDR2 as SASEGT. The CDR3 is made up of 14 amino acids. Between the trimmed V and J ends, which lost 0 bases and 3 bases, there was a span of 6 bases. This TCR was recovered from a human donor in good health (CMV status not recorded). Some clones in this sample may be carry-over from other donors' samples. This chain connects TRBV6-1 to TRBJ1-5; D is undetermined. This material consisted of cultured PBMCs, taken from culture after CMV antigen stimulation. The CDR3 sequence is CASSEANPNQPQHF. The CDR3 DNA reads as TGTGCCAGCAGTGAAGCCAACCCCAATCAGCCCCAGCATTTT.